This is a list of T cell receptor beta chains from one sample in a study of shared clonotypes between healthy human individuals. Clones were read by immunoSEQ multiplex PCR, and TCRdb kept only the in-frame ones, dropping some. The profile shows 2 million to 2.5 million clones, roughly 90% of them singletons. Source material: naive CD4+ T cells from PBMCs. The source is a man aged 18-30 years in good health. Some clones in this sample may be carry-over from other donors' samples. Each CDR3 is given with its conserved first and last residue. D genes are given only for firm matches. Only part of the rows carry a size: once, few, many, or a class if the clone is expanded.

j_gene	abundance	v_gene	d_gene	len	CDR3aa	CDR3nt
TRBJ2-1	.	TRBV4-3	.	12	CASSQDLNEQFF	TGCGCCAGCAGCCAAGATCTCAATGAGCAGTTCTTC
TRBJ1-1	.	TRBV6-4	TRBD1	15	CASSPTGEAWTEAFF	TGTGCCAGCAGTCCTACAGGGGAAGCGTGGACTGAAGCTTTCTTT
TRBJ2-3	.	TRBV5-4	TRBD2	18	CASSLVGSGRRSTDTQYF	TGTGCCAGCAGCTTGGTCGGTAGCGGGAGAAGGAGCACAGATACGCAGTATTTT
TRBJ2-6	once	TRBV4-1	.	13	CASSSPGANVLTF	TGCGCCAGCAGCTCACCGGGGGCCAACGTCCTGACTTTC
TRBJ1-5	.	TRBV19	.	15	CASSEKGRRNQPQHF	TGTGCCAGTAGTGAGAAGGGTAGGCGCAATCAGCCCCAGCATTTT
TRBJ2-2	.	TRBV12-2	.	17	CASRLGGTGQNTGELFF	TGTGCAAGTCGCTTAGGGGGGACAGGTCAGAACACCGGGGAGCTGTTTTTT
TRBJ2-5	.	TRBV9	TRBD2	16	CASSPGLAATQETQYF	TGTGCCAGCAGCCCGGGACTAGCGGCTACGCAAGAGACCCAGTACTTC
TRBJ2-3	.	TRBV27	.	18	CASSFLRGAGGSTDTQYF	TGTGCCAGCAGTTTTTTGAGGGGTGCGGGTGGTAGCACAGATACGCAGTATTTT
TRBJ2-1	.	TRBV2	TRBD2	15	CASSRTSGGDNEQFF	TGTGCCAGCAGCCGGACTAGCGGAGGTGACAATGAGCAGTTCTTC
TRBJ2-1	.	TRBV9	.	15	CASSFRDWGYNEQFF	TGTGCCAGCAGCTTCCGGGACTGGGGGTACAATGAGCAGTTCTTC
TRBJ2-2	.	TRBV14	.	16	CASSQGLTANTGELFF	TGTGCCAGCAGCCAAGGTCTGACAGCGAACACCGGGGAGCTGTTTTTT
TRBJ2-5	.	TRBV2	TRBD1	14	CASRTDRVQETQYF	TGTGCCAGCCGAACCGACAGGGTACAAGAGACCCAGTACTTC
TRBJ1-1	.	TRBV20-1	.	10	CSAIFSEAFF	TGCAGTGCTATTTTTTCGGAAGCTTTCTTT
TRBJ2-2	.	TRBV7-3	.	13	CASSFRGDGELFF	TGTGCCAGCAGCTTTCGGGGCGACGGGGAGCTGTTTTTT
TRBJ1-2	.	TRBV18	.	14	CASSPTDTGYGYTF	TGTGCCAGCTCACCAACAGACACTGGGTATGGCTACACCTTC
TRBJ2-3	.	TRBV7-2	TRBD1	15	CASSLKGQGAYTQYF	TGTGCCAGCAGCTTGAAAGGACAGGGGGCATATACGCAGTATTTT
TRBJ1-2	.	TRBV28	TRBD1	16	CASSSSTGTGSNGYTF	TGTGCCAGCAGTTCCTCAACCGGGACAGGGTCTAATGGCTACACCTTC
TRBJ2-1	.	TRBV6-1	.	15	CASSESGGPYNEQFF	TGTGCCAGCAGTGAGAGTGGAGGACCTTACAATGAGCAGTTCTTC
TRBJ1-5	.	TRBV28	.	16	CASSSLGRGGNQPQHF	TGTGCCAGCAGTTCGTTAGGCCGGGGGGGCAATCAGCCCCAGCATTTT
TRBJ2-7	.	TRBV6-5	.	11	CASSYRREQYF	TGTGCCAGCAGTTACCGGCGAGAGCAGTACTTC
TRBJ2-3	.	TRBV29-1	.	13	CSFSWVSSDTQYF	TGCAGCTTTTCATGGGTCTCTTCGGATACGCAGTATTTT
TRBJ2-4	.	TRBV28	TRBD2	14	CAGRGGEAKNIQYF	TGTGCCGGCCGCGGGGGAGAGGCCAAAAACATTCAGTACTTC
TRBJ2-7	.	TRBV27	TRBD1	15	CASSLSRDRVYEQYF	TGTGCCAGCAGTTTATCCCGGGACAGGGTCTACGAGCAGTACTTC
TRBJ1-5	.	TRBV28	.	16	CASTSQVGQPNQPQHF	TGTGCCAGCACTTCTCAGGTTGGACAGCCCAATCAGCCCCAGCATTTT
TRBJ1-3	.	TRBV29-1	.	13	CSAEAFSGNTIYF	TGCAGCGCCGAGGCGTTCTCTGGAAACACCATATATTTT
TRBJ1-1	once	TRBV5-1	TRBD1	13	CASSYLGTEQAFF	TGCGCCAGCAGCTATCTCGGGACAGAACAAGCTTTCTTT
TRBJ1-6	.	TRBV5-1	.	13	CASSLWRNSPLHF	TGCGCCAGCAGCTTGTGGCGGAATTCACCCCTCCACTTT
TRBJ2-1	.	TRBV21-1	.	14	CASSLCQGDNEQFF	TGTGCCAGCAGCCTCTGCCAGGGTGACAATGAGCAGTTCTTC
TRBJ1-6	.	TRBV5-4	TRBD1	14	CASSIGQDNSPLHF	TGTGCCAGCAGCATAGGACAGGATAATTCACCCCTCCACTTT
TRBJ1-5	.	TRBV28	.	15	CASSFIARENQPQHF	TGTGCCAGCAGTTTTATCGCCCGGGAAAATCAGCCCCAGCATTTT
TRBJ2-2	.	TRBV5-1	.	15	CASSFGGPNTGELFF	TGCGCCAGCAGCTTTGGAGGGCCGAACACCGGGGAGCTGTTTTTT
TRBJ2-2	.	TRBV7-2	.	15	CASSLYREATGELFF	TGTGCCAGCAGCTTATACAGGGAAGCCACCGGGGAGCTGTTTTTT
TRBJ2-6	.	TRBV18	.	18	CASFLNRAARAGANVLTF	TGTGCCAGCTTCCTCAACAGGGCTGCCAGAGCTGGGGCCAACGTCCTGACTTTC
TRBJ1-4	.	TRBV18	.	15	CASSPQAQGLEKLFF	TGTGCCAGCTCACCACAGGCCCAGGGGCTCGAAAAACTGTTTTTT
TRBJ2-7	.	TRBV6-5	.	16	CASSYSGQKFYGEQYF	TGTGCCAGCAGTTACTCGGGACAAAAATTTTACGGGGAGCAGTACTTC
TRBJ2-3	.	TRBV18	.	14	CASSPPSIPDTQYF	TGTGCCAGCTCACCACCTTCGATACCAGATACGCAGTATTTT
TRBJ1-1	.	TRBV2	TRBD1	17	CASSEALQGIGNTEAFF	TGTGCCAGCAGTGAAGCGCTACAGGGGATAGGGAACACTGAAGCTTTCTTT
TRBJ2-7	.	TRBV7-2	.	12	CASSRPAGEQYF	TGTGCCAGCAGTCGGCCGGCGGGGGAGCAGTACTTC
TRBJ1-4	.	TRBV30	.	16	CAWSLGGAGANEKLFF	TGTGCCTGGAGTTTAGGGGGGGCAGGGGCTAATGAAAAACTGTTTTTT
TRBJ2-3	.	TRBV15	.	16	CATSRDPGVPTDTQYF	TGTGCCACCAGCAGAGATCCCGGGGTACCCACAGATACGCAGTATTTT
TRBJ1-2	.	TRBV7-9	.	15	CASSAPGGFASGYTF	TGTGCCAGCAGCGCCCCGGGAGGCTTTGCGTCGGGCTACACCTTC
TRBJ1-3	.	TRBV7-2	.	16	CASSPEARFSGNTIYF	TGTGCCAGCAGCCCAGAGGCCAGGTTCTCTGGAAACACCATATATTTT
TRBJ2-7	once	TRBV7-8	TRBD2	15	CATGALAGDVYEQYF	TGTGCCACCGGAGCGTTGGCGGGAGACGTGTACGAGCAGTACTTC
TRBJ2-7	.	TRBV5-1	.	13	CASSRDGTYEQYF	TGCGCCAGCAGCCGGGACGGGACCTACGAGCAGTACTTC
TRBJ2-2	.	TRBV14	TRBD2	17	CASSQDRSGASGGELFF	TGTGCCAGCAGCCAAGATCGAAGCGGGGCCTCGGGCGGGGAGCTGTTTTTT
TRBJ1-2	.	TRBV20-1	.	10	CSAKGNGYTF	TGCAGTGCTAAGGGGAATGGCTACACCTTC
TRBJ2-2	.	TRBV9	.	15	CASSVVGGAGGELFF	TGTGCCAGCAGCGTAGTCGGGGGCGCGGGCGGGGAGCTGTTTTTT
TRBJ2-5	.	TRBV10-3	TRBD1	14	CAISEGQGEETQYF	TGTGCCATCAGTGAGGGGCAGGGGGAAGAGACCCAGTACTTC
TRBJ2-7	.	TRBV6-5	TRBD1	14	CASRLGQGSYEQYF	TGTGCCAGCAGGCTTGGACAGGGCTCCTACGAGCAGTACTTC
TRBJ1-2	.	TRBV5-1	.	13	CASSSDSQGGYTF	TGCGCCAGCAGCTCGGACTCCCAAGGGGGCTACACCTTC
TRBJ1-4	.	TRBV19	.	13	CASSITRGEKLFF	TGTGCCAGTAGTATTACTCGGGGAGAAAAACTGTTTTTT
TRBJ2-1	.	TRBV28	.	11	CASSFRHEQFF	TGTGCCAGCAGTTTCCGGCATGAGCAGTTCTTC
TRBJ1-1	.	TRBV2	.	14	CASSEMIPAGEAFF	TGTGCCAGCAGTGAAATGATACCCGCTGGTGAAGCTTTCTTT
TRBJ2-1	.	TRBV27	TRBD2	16	CASSFGTSGPYNEQFF	TGTGCCAGCAGTTTTGGGACTAGCGGACCTTACAATGAGCAGTTCTTC
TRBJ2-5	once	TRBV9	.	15	CASSVAPYSQETQYF	TGTGCCAGCAGCGTAGCCCCGTACAGCCAAGAGACCCAGTACTTC
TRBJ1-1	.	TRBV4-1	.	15	CASSQDGHGNTEAFF	TGCGCCAGCAGCCAAGATGGGCACGGGAACACTGAAGCTTTCTTT
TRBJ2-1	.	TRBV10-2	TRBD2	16	CASRPGTSGSYNEQFF	TGCGCCAGCAGGCCCGGGACTAGCGGATCCTACAATGAGCAGTTCTTC
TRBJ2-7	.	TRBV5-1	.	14	CASSLRGFSHEQYF	TGCGCCAGCAGCTTGCGCGGGTTTTCCCACGAGCAGTACTTC
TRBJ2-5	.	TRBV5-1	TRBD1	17	CASSLAVGQGDGETQYF	TGCGCCAGCAGCTTGGCCGTCGGACAGGGGGATGGTGAGACCCAGTACTTC
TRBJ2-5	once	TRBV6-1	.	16	CASSEFPGRGRETQYF	TGTGCCAGCAGTGAATTCCCCGGCAGGGGAAGAGAGACCCAGTACTTC